A selection of T cell receptor beta chains follows, all from one sample in a study of cytomegalovirus exposure and HLA in healthy donors. Repertoires were generated with immunoSEQ multiplex PCR, while TCRdb's copy carries only in-frame clones and drops some. The repertoire holds approximately 170,000 clones, approximately 82% seen once, with just under 5% in the top ten. The sample comprised PBMCs. Source of these receptors: a male donor in good health and CMV-seronegative. Both conserved end residues are part of each CDR3. The order of the fields is V gene, J gene, clone size, D gene, CDR3 protein, CDR3 DNA. D genes are given only for firm matches. Expanded clones are given a class, and other clones once, few, many or no size at all.

v_gene: TRBV27; j_gene: TRBJ2-7; abundance: NA; d_gene: NA; CDR3aa: CASSLNVGGGYEQYF; CDR3nt: TGTGCCAGCAGTTTAAATGTGGGAGGCGGGTACGAGCAGTACTTC
v_gene: TRBV28; j_gene: TRBJ2-7; abundance: NA; d_gene: NA; CDR3aa: CASSLEGASYEQYF; CDR3nt: TGTGCCAGCAGTTTGGAGGGGGCGTCCTACGAGCAGTACTTC
v_gene: TRBV7-9; j_gene: TRBJ2-2; abundance: once; d_gene: TRBD2; CDR3aa: CASSSTSGSTGELFF; CDR3nt: TGTGCCAGCAGCTCGACTAGCGGGAGCACCGGGGAGCTGTTTTTT
v_gene: TRBV15; j_gene: TRBJ1-3; abundance: NA; d_gene: NA; CDR3aa: CATSRDTISGNTIYF; CDR3nt: TGTGCCACCAGCCGGGACACCATCTCTGGAAACACCATATATTTT
v_gene: TRBV5-5; j_gene: TRBJ1-2; abundance: NA; d_gene: NA; CDR3aa: CASSGPRQGTPWGYTF; CDR3nt: TGTGCCAGCTCCGGCCCCCGGCAGGGTACCCCTTGGGGCTACACCTTC
v_gene: TRBV4-1; j_gene: TRBJ2-5; abundance: few; d_gene: TRBD2; CDR3aa: CASSQDGGSGGAKTQYF; CDR3nt: TGCGCCAGCAGCCAAGATGGGGGTAGCGGGGGGGCGAAGACCCAGTACTTC
v_gene: TRBV4-2; j_gene: TRBJ2-7; abundance: NA; d_gene: TRBD1; CDR3aa: CASSQVRQGHEQYF; CDR3nt: TGTGCCAGCAGCCAAGTGAGACAGGGCCACGAGCAGTACTTC
v_gene: TRBV27; j_gene: TRBJ1-6; abundance: NA; d_gene: NA; CDR3aa: CASSLLSPGDNSPLHF; CDR3nt: TGTGCCAGCAGTCTCCTATCCCCCGGGGATAATTCACCCCTCCACTTT
v_gene: TRBV7-3; j_gene: TRBJ2-2; abundance: NA; d_gene: NA; CDR3aa: CASSFFREYTGELFF; CDR3nt: TGTGCCAGCAGCTTCTTCCGGGAGTACACCGGGGAGCTGTTTTTT
v_gene: TRBV6-1; j_gene: TRBJ1-1; abundance: NA; d_gene: NA; CDR3aa: CASSTEAYTEAFF; CDR3nt: TGTGCCAGCTCGACAGAGGCATACACTGAAGCTTTCTTT
v_gene: TRBV7-3; j_gene: TRBJ2-4; abundance: NA; d_gene: NA; CDR3aa: CASSPGAQPLNIQYF; CDR3nt: TGTGCCAGCAGCCCAGGGGCACAGCCCCTAAACATTCAGTACTTC
v_gene: TRBV6-5; j_gene: TRBJ1-6; abundance: NA; d_gene: TRBD1; CDR3aa: CASSLGQGWSPLHF; CDR3nt: TGTGCCAGCAGCCTGGGACAGGGATGGTCACCCCTCCACTTT
v_gene: TRBV11-2; j_gene: TRBJ1-2; abundance: NA; d_gene: NA; CDR3aa: CASSLDHGGMDYGYTF; CDR3nt: TGTGCCAGCAGCTTAGATCATGGGGGGATGGACTATGGCTACACCTTC
v_gene: TRBV5-4; j_gene: TRBJ1-4; abundance: NA; d_gene: NA; CDR3aa: CASSSYRSTNEKLFF; CDR3nt: TGTGCCAGCAGCTCGTACAGATCAACTAATGAAAAACTGTTTTTT
v_gene: TRBV20-1; j_gene: TRBJ1-1; abundance: few; d_gene: NA; CDR3aa: CSAGRNTEAFF; CDR3nt: TGCAGTGCCGGGAGGAACACTGAAGCTTTCTTT
v_gene: TRBV4-3; j_gene: TRBJ2-2; abundance: NA; d_gene: NA; CDR3aa: CASSPSGAVNTGELFF; CDR3nt: TGCGCCAGCAGCCCCAGTGGAGCGGTGAACACCGGGGAGCTGTTTTTT
v_gene: TRBV7-9; j_gene: TRBJ1-3; abundance: NA; d_gene: NA; CDR3aa: CASSRPREGGISGNTIYF; CDR3nt: TGTGCCAGCAGCCGACCTCGTGAGGGGGGGATCTCTGGAAACACCATATATTTT
v_gene: TRBV19; j_gene: TRBJ2-1; abundance: NA; d_gene: NA; CDR3aa: CASSPPRGEQFF; CDR3nt: TGTGCCAGTAGTCCCCCCCGAGGAGAGCAGTTCTTC
v_gene: TRBV30; j_gene: TRBJ1-6; abundance: NA; d_gene: NA; CDR3aa: CAWTKTQGNNSPLHF; CDR3nt: TGTGCCTGGACAAAAACCCAGGGAAATAATTCACCCCTCCACTTT
v_gene: TRBV7-3; j_gene: TRBJ2-2; abundance: few; d_gene: TRBD2; CDR3aa: CASSLKYRGGDGELFF; CDR3nt: TGTGCCAGCAGCTTAAAATACCGGGGGGGAGACGGGGAGCTGTTTTTT
v_gene: TRBV11-3; j_gene: TRBJ2-7; abundance: NA; d_gene: TRBD2; CDR3aa: CASIVTSGSVGARPYEQYF; CDR3nt: TGTGCCAGCATCGTGACTAGCGGGAGCGTCGGCGCTCGTCCCTACGAGCAGTACTTC
v_gene: TRBV11-2; j_gene: TRBJ2-1; abundance: NA; d_gene: TRBD2; CDR3aa: CASRALAGGLNEQFF; CDR3nt: TGTGCCAGCAGAGCACTAGCGGGGGGGCTCAATGAGCAGTTCTTC
v_gene: TRBV5-4; j_gene: TRBJ2-3; abundance: NA; d_gene: TRBD2; CDR3aa: CASRGTSGRRSDTQYF; CDR3nt: TGTGCCAGCAGGGGGACTAGCGGGAGAAGGTCAGATACGCAGTATTTT
v_gene: TRBV5-1; j_gene: TRBJ2-1; abundance: NA; d_gene: NA; CDR3aa: CASSLGGSADPQFF; CDR3nt: TGCGCCAGCAGCTTGGGAGGTTCAGCGGACCCCCAGTTCTTC
v_gene: TRBV5-6; j_gene: TRBJ2-1; abundance: NA; d_gene: NA; CDR3aa: CASSRFDRSSYNEQFF; CDR3nt: TGTGCCAGCAGCCGATTTGACAGGAGTAGTTACAATGAGCAGTTCTTC
v_gene: TRBV4-1; j_gene: TRBJ2-1; abundance: NA; d_gene: NA; CDR3aa: CASSQEEDNYNEQFF; CDR3nt: TGCGCCAGCAGCCAAGAAGAGGATAACTACAATGAGCAGTTCTTC